This is a list of T cell receptor beta chains from one sample in a study of CD8 T cells in Susac syndrome. TCRdb re-derived calls from the immunoSEQ multiplex PCR reads in MiXCR, one entry per CDR3 protein. The profile covers about 190,000 distinct CDR3 sequences, with approximately 94% appearing a single time and 0.1% taken by the ten largest. What was sequenced was CD4+ T cells from PBMCs. These receptors were obtained from a human donor in good health. Both conserved end residues are trimmed from each CDR3.

v_gene,CDR3aa
TRBV10-3,ATRQATARETQY
TRBV11-1,ASSFLAGGPYNEQF
TRBV3-1,ASSQGRTGFGEQF
TRBV12-3/TRBV12-4,ASDRDASQETQY
TRBV20-1,SASPANTEAF
TRBV20-1,SARPRAGGFNEQF
TRBV6-6,ASRPGQVSGNTIY
TRBV30,AWSVRGMRGYT
TRBV15,ATSRNGNYGYT
TRBV12-3/TRBV12-4,ASTPLERGGLETQY
TRBV2,ASIGVRSPYTQY
TRBV9,ASSPGTSNQPQH
TRBV20-1,SARVVDGYT
TRBV28,ASSTGMREKLF
TRBV7-9,ASTSRGLEQY
TRBV3-1,ASSQDPTGYNEQF
TRBV5-1,ASSSGQGRSPLH
TRBV29-1,SVDVTGWEQF
TRBV7-6,ASSPQRSNSPLH
TRBV12-3/TRBV12-4,ASSPPVGVYGYT
TRBV29-1,SAGGWVRHEAF
TRBV7-3,ASSRGRGELF
TRBV7-2,ASSLDGGHTDTQY
TRBV12-3/TRBV12-4,ASSPSTASNYGYT
TRBV19,ASQGHRTDTQY
TRBV7-2,ASSSRSGGKTQY
TRBV24-1,ATSETFGMTDTQY
TRBV5-1,ASSGGQGKTEAF
TRBV19,ASTMKGRGRTEAF
TRBV10-3,AISDQASNQPQH
TRBV20-1,SARSGTEAF
TRBV6-2/TRBV6-3,ASSYGDYSNQPQH
TRBV20-1,SARTPGAGLYEQY
TRBV12-3/TRBV12-4,ASSLEGRQNTEAF
TRBV7-2,ASSSDAGAQETQY
TRBV2,ASSQGVAASTDTQY
TRBV30,AWKRTGWPNQPQH
TRBV6-2/TRBV6-3,ASSSTGGGDGELF
TRBV9,ASSVATTGGGNTIY
TRBV24-1,ATSDNRQGSDNQPQH
TRBV6-5,ASGTQGLGSIGYT
TRBV19,ASRITGTGGSQPQH